This note documents a single T cell receptor beta chain sequence. The data were taken from a study of blood T cell repertoires in COVID-19. The overall study: COVID-19 samples from acute and convalescent phases originated in the United States, Italy and Spain. Sample material is recorded as cDNA or gDNA derived from T cells, B-cell-depleted T cells, or PBMCs.

The V gene end was trimmed by 5 bases and the J gene end by 4 bases; junction bases not matched to a gene: 7. CDR3 length equals 14 residues. Germline-derived CDR1 and CDR2 are SEHNR and FQNEAQ (reference sequence). As originally analysed: Amplification from reference gene primers served as the basis for estimated nucleated cell counts. Sequencing was performed with immunoSEQ multiplex PCR; in TCRdb, only in-frame clones are kept and a portion is missing. The V and J calls and clone size are taken from that table; D and trimming were inferred from the DNA. Of about 230,000 clones listed, approximately 80% are singletons.

Sequenced sample: peripheral blood. This rearrangement joins TRBV7-9 to TRBJ2-7, with TRBD1 matching over 8 bases. The source of this sequence is a middle-aged woman who had recovered from COVID-19. The CDR3 spells CASSDRGDFYEQYF. CDR3 in DNA: TGTGCCAGCAGCGACAGGGGTGATTTTTACGAGCAGTACTTC.